Presented here are 29 T cell receptor beta chains from one specimen sequenced in a study of T-cell reconstitution after alpha-beta-depleted transplantation in children. The TCRbeta library was prepared with unique molecular identifiers. TCRdb re-analysed the PCR reads in MiXCR, keeping a single row per CDR3 protein. Of almost 400,000 distinct CDR3 sequences listed, around 20% are singletons. The sequencing here drew on PBMCs from the stem cell graft donor, taken from the stem cell graft. The receptors come from a human donor who donated a stem cell graft to a child with acute myeloid leukemia.

The J gene is TRBJ2-1, the V gene TRBV28; TRBD2 matches at 14 bases. This CDR3 comprises 16 residues. Germline V gives CDR1 MDHEN, CDR2 SYDVKM. V gave up 2 bases and J gave up 15 bases; unmatched junction bases: 12. The CDR3 region has the DNA TGTGCCAGCAGTTTAGGAGCCGGGACTAGCGGGAGTATAAGGTTCTTC. This sequence encodes CASSLGAGTSGSIRFF.

V is TRBV11-2 and J is TRBJ2-4; D is unclear. Germline CDR1 and CDR2: SGHAT and FQNNGV. This CDR3 spans 13 amino acids. Trimming pared 0 bases from V and 6 bases from J, leaving 6 bases between. The DNA of the CDR3 is TGTGCCAGCAGCTTAGATCGCGGAAACATTCAGTACTTC. Amino acids: CASSLDRGNIQYF.

This rearrangement joins TRBV5-1 to TRBJ2-1; 9 nucleotides align to TRBD2. The CDR3 sequence is 16 residues long. The V gene's germline CDR1 is SGHRS and CDR2 YFSETQ. V lost 5 bases to trimming and J lost 3 bases; unmatched junction nucleotides: 9. The CDR3 DNA reads TGCGCCAGCAGTATTAGCGGGAGATCGGACTACAATGAGCAGTTCTTC. Residues: CASSISGRSDYNEQFF.

The V call is TRBV25-1, the J call TRBJ2-5; either TRBD1 or TRBD2 may fit D (5 bases each). This CDR3 has 15 amino acids. Trimming removed 3 bases from V and 5 bases from J, with 16 bases in between. Germline values: CDR1 MGHDK, CDR2 SYGVNS. In nucleotides, the CDR3 is TGTGCCAGCAGTGATGGGGACGGGGTTTGGGAGACCCAGTACTTC. The encoded protein is CASSDGDGVWETQYF.

This clonotype was recorded many times. The chain joins TRBV24-1 to TRBJ2-1; TRBD1 agrees at 8 bases. Germline V gene lookup returns CDR1 KGHDR and CDR2 SFDVKD. The CDR3 extends over 14 amino acids. The V segment lost 9 bases and the J segment 6 bases; nucleotides outside the gene matches: 9. In DNA form, the CDR3 reads TGTGCCACCGCGGACAGGGAAGGTCGCAATGAGCAGTTCTTC. This gives the protein CATADREGRNEQFF.

The DNA of the CDR3 is TGTGCCACCAGCAGAGATTTACAGGGGGCTAATGAAAAACTGTTTTTT. It specifies CATSRDLQGANEKLFF. The rearrangement links TRBV15 to TRBJ1-4, with 8 positions matching TRBD1. Germline V lookup: CDR1 LNHNV, CDR2 YYDKDF (reference sequence). V lost 0 bases to trimming and J lost 3 bases; unmatched junction nucleotides: 3. The CDR3 loop spans 16 amino acids.

This clonotype was detected once. V gene TRBV7-2 combines with J gene TRBJ1-4; tentatively, D is TRBD1 (5 bases). The CDR3 runs 15 residues. Germline values: CDR1 SGHTA, CDR2 FQGNSA. V was clipped by 2 bases and J by 5 bases, with 12 bases between them. CDR3 sequence reads: CASSLTGAKNEKLFF. CDR3 nucleotide sequence: TGTGCCAGCAGCTTAACCGGGGCCAAAAATGAAAAACTGTTTTTT.

The chain combines TRBV28 with TRBJ1-1, with D maybe TRBD1 (6 bases). Per the germline V gene, CDR1 is MDHEN and CDR2 is SYDVKM. There are 14 residues in the CDR3. V lost 3 bases, J lost 1 base, and 9 bases lay in between. CDR3 in amino acids: CASSLPGQNTEAFF. CDR3 DNA sequence: TGTGCCAGCAGTTTGCCGGGACAGAACACTGAAGCTTTCTTT.

This rearrangement joins TRBV27 to TRBJ2-7; D is unclear. The CDR3 extends over 11 amino acids. CDR1 is MNHEY and CDR2 is SMNVEV in the germline V gene (reference sequence). V was cut by 8 bases and J by 5 bases, with 10 bases left in between. The CDR3 nucleotides are TGTGCCAGCTCAAAGGGCGACGAGCAGTACTTC. It is translated as CASSKGDEQYF.

The sample holds many counts of this clonotype. This rearrangement joins TRBV7-9 to TRBJ2-1; 7 nucleotides agree with TRBD2. Per germline, CDR1 SEHNR and CDR2 FQNEAQ (reference sequence). Trimming removed 7 bases from V and 3 bases from J; junction bases left unmatched: 6. The CDR3 contains 14 residues. The DNA for the CDR3 is TGTGCCAGCAAAAGCGGGGTCAGCTACAATGAGCAGTTCTTC. Amino acid sequence: CASKSGVSYNEQFF.

The sample holds many counts of this clonotype. V is TRBV20-1 and J is TRBJ2-7, with 11 bases identical to TRBD2. CDR1 DFQATT and CDR2 SNEGSKA come from the germline V gene (reference sequence). CDR3 size: 13 residues. Trimming removed 5 bases from V and 2 bases from J; junction bases left unmatched: 2. The CDR3 sequence is CSALTSGTYEQYF. The CDR3 bases are TGCAGTGCTTTGACTAGCGGGACCTACGAGCAGTACTTC.

This clonotype was detected many times. CDR3 DNA sequence: TGTGCCAGCAGCTTAGTGGGACAGGGACGCTCTGGAAACACCATATATTTT. Residues: CASSLVGQGRSGNTIYF. The chain recombines TRBV7-8 with TRBJ1-3, with 9 bases fitting TRBD1. The J segment lost 0 bases and the V segment lost 1 base, leaving 4 bases of the junction unmatched. The germline V gene has CDR1 SGHVS and CDR2 FQNEAQ. CDR3 length: 17 amino acids. The variable domain in full, with the rest retrieved from reference TRBV7-8 and TRBJ1-3, is GAGVSQSPRYKVAKRGQDVALRCDPISGHVSLFWYQQALGQGPEFLTYFQNEAQLDKSGLPSDRFFAERPEGSVSTLKIQRTQQEDSAVYLCASSLVGQGRSGNTIYFGEGSWLTVV.

V gene TRBV7-2 combines with J gene TRBJ2-5; 9 bases fit TRBD1. The CDR3 consists of 16 residues. Per germline, CDR1 SGHTA and CDR2 FQGNSA. V dropped 1 base and J dropped 3; count of bases not matched to a gene: 6. CDR3 nucleotides: TGTGCCAGCAGCTTAGGAGGGACAGGGCGTAAAGAGACCCAGTACTTC. Translation: CASSLGGTGRKETQYF.

This clonotype has a handful of counts. J is TRBJ2-1 and V is TRBV12-3 or TRBV12-4; no firm D call. Trimming removed 5 bases at V and 5 bases at J, with 7 bases between. The CDR3 runs to 12 residues. The CDR3 nucleotides read TGTGCCAGCAGTCCGACAAACAATGAGCAGTTCTTC. Its translation is CASSPTNNEQFF.

The rearrangement uses TRBV4-1 and TRBJ2-3; 7 bases are a match to TRBD2. The germline gives CDR1 MGHRA, CDR2 YSYEKL. The CDR3 totals 17 residues. The junction had 10 bases not matched to a gene; V was cut back by 4 bases and J by 0 bases. The CDR3 sequence: CASSREGFVPSTDTQYF. The CDR3 DNA follows: TGCGCCAGCAGCCGGGAGGGCTTCGTTCCGAGCACAGATACGCAGTATTTT.

The chain uses TRBV2 and TRBJ1-5; the D gene is possibly TRBD1 (5 bases). V dropped 2 bases and J dropped 3 bases, with 20 bases sitting between them. Germline CDR1 is SNHLY and CDR2 is FYNNEI. This CDR3 contains 18 residues. CDR3 protein: CASSERFSGLVYNQPQHF. CDR3 in DNA: TGTGCCAGCAGTGAAAGATTTTCAGGGCTAGTATACAATCAGCCCCAGCATTTT.

This clonotype was counted ten times or more. The chain links TRBV20-1 to TRBJ2-3; 7 bases are shared with TRBD1. The CDR3 runs 14 residues. With 2 bases clipped from V and 3 bases from J, the junction kept 5 bases outside the gene matches. Germline V gene data show CDR1 as DFQATT and CDR2 as SNEGSKA (reference sequence). CDR3 sequence (DNA): TGCAGTGCTAGATCCGGGACAGTTACAGATACGCAGTATTTT. Translating gives CSARSGTVTDTQYF.

The rearrangement joins TRBV27 to TRBJ1-5, with a tentative D call TRBD1 (6 bases). The CDR3 runs to 19 residues. CDR1 is MNHEY, CDR2 SMNVEV, per germline (reference sequence). V gave up 2 bases and J gave up 2 bases, with 22 bases separating them. CDR3 region: CASSLEWTVFLEGNQPQHF. Written as DNA, the CDR3 is TGTGCCAGCAGTTTAGAATGGACAGTCTTTCTCGAGGGCAATCAGCCCCAGCATTTT.

This clonotype came up once. The V gene is TRBV7-3, the J gene TRBJ2-1, with D possibly being TRBD1 or TRBD2 (5 bases each). The CDR3 runs 17 residues. From germline, CDR1 is SGHTA and CDR2 FQGTGA. V was cut by 4 bases and J by 0 bases, with 16 bases left in between. DNA for the CDR3: TGTGCCAGCAGCTCAGGACTGGGGGTAGGCTCCTACAATGAGCAGTTCTTC. Translating gives CASSSGLGVGSYNEQFF.

V and J are TRBV10-3 and TRBJ2-3, with D maybe TRBD2 (5 bases). Germline V lookup: CDR1 ENHRY, CDR2 SYGVKD. The V and J ends lost 3 bases and 4 bases respectively, with 17 bases between them. CDR3 length: 16 amino acids. CDR3 nucleotides: TGTGCCATCAGTGATAGGAGGAACGATCTGGCAGATACGCAGTATTTT. It specifies CAISDRRNDLADTQYF.

This clonotype was counted only a few times. V is TRBV7-9 and J is TRBJ2-1; 7 bases match TRBD1. Trimming took 5 bases from V and 2 from J; bases not matched to a gene: 9. The CDR3 covers 16 residues. CDR1 is SEHNR, CDR2 FQNEAQ, per germline (reference sequence). CDR3 sequence reads: CASSLRGQTPYNEQFF. The CDR3 nucleotides are TGTGCCAGCAGCCTCAGGGGACAGACACCCTACAATGAGCAGTTCTTC.

This clonotype was found many times. The V and J genes are TRBV5-5 and TRBJ1-1; D remains ambiguous. This CDR3 region has 15 residues. The V end lost 1 base, the J end lost 3 bases, and 13 bases lay between the germline ends. The germline V gene encodes CDR1 SGHKS and CDR2 YYEKEE (reference sequence). The CDR3 region has the DNA TGTGCCAGCAGCTTGATAGAGGGTTGGGACACTGAAGCTTTCTTT. It codes for CASSLIEGWDTEAFF.

This clonotype has more than one count but fewer than ten. V is TRBV12-3 or TRBV12-4 and J is TRBJ1-5; no firm D call. Trimming took off 5 bases at V and 3 bases at J, with 14 bases between the two ends. The length of the CDR3 is 15 residues. The DNA for the CDR3 is TGTGCCAGCAGTCCCCGTGGGGAGGTCAATCAGCCCCAGCATTTT. As protein: CASSPRGEVNQPQHF.

This chain joins TRBV18 and TRBJ1-1; D is undetermined. V shed 5 bases and J shed 0 bases, with 13 bases lying between them. Germline V gives CDR1 KGHSH, CDR2 LQKENI. CDR3 size: 15 residues. CDR3 sequence (DNA): TGTGCCAGCTCAGCAAACAGCGAGATGAACACTGAAGCTTTCTTT. Residues: CASSANSEMNTEAFF.

The rearrangement joins TRBV9 to TRBJ2-7; the D gene is possibly TRBD2 (5 bases). The germline V and J ends were trimmed by 0 bases and 3 bases, with 10 bases remaining between them. This CDR3 has 14 amino acids. CDR1 and CDR2 (germline): SGDLS, YYNGEE. For the CDR3, the DNA is TGTGCCAGCAGCGTAGGATGGGGAGACTACGAGCAGTACTTC. It translates to CASSVGWGDYEQYF.

This clonotype was observed at least ten times. The chain has TRBV20-1 and TRBJ2-1; 7 nucleotides agree with TRBD2. Germline CDR1 DFQATT, CDR2 SNEGSKA (reference sequence). The CDR3 spans 13 residues. V lost 6 bases to trimming and J lost 7 bases; unmatched junction nucleotides: 9. The CDR3 region is CSALKGTTNEQFF. In DNA, the CDR3 is TGCAGTGCCCTAAAAGGGACTACAAATGAGCAGTTCTTC.

In its sample, this clonotype was seen a few times. The chain is built from TRBV11-2 and TRBJ2-1; no firm D call. V lost 3 bases and J lost 7, with 13 bases in between. Germline CDR1 SGHAT, CDR2 FQNNGV. The CDR3 runs 14 residues. CDR3 protein: CASSLVSRPNEQFF. CDR3 sequence (DNA): TGTGCCAGCAGCTTGGTTTCGAGACCTAATGAGCAGTTCTTC.

This chain joins TRBV7-9 and TRBJ2-1; unclear D gene. V lost 3 bases, J lost 5 bases, and 14 bases lay in between. The length of the CDR3 is 15 residues. Germline-derived CDR1 and CDR2 are SEHNR and FQNEAQ (reference sequence). The CDR3 nucleotides are TGTGCCAGCAGCTTCCCAGGAGCGAGAGACAATGAGCAGTTCTTC. Amino acid sequence: CASSFPGARDNEQFF.

This clonotype was detected only a few times. The J gene is TRBJ2-7, the V gene TRBV7-9; 8 bases fit TRBD1. Germline V gives CDR1 SEHNR, CDR2 FQNEAQ (reference sequence). This CDR3 has 14 residues. With 0 bases clipped from V and 6 bases from J, the junction kept 4 bases outside the gene matches. The CDR3 DNA sequence: TGTGCCAGCAGCTTAGCTCAGGGGGCGGCCGAGCAGTACTTC. The encoded protein is CASSLAQGAAEQYF.